The 8 T cell receptor beta chains presented below share a single source sample, sequenced in a study of cytomegalovirus exposure and HLA in healthy donors. Both 60 Vbeta primers and 13 Jbeta primers went into the PCR. The protocol was immunoSEQ multiplex PCR, while the TCRdb copy is restricted to in-frame clones and leaves out a portion. Of roughly 160,000 clones in the sample, roughly 80% are singletons; the top ten hold around 9.1%. The sequencing sample was made of PBMCs. Receptors originate from a male donor in good health and CMV-seropositive.

This clone has just a few counts. The DNA of the CDR3 is TGTGCCAGCAGCCCGGGACAGGGCACCTACGAGCAGTACTTC. Translation: CASSPGQGTYEQYF. This sequence joins TRBV6-5 and TRBJ2-7; 9 bases are a match to TRBD1. CDR3 size: 14 residues. Germline assignment: CDR1 MNHEY and CDR2 SVGAGI. Germline trimming cut 6 bases from V and 2 bases from J; bases unmatched to any gene: 5.

The chain has TRBV28 and TRBJ1-2; D unclear. Germline loops: CDR1 MDHEN, CDR2 SYDVKM. With 2 bases removed from V and 5 bases from J, the gap between germline ends came to 12 bases. This CDR3 contains 14 residues. Here the CDR3 DNA reads TGTGCCAGCAGTTTAGGAGGATCAAGGTATGGCTACACCTTC. Amino acid sequence: CASSLGGSRYGYTF.

The rearrangement uses TRBV6-5 and TRBJ1-6; D is unclear. CDR3 length equals 14 residues. CDR1 is MNHEY and CDR2 is SVGAGI in the germline V gene. Deletions cut 5 bases from V and 10 bases from J, with 15 bases between. CDR3 sequence reads: CASSPDWGGSPLHF. Here the CDR3 DNA reads TGTGCCAGCAGTCCTGACTGGGGAGGATCACCCCTCCACTTT.

The chain joins TRBV6-1 to TRBJ2-1; TRBD2 aligns across 7 bases. From germline, CDR1 is MNHNS and CDR2 SASEGT. V dropped 4 bases and J dropped 0; count of bases not matched to a gene: 9. The CDR3 sequence is 17 residues long. The CDR3 loop is CASSGYMRGSSYNEQFF. CDR3 sequence (DNA): TGTGCCAGCAGTGGGTATATGCGGGGGAGCTCCTACAATGAGCAGTTCTTC.

V is TRBV28 and J is TRBJ1-3; D is unclear. This CDR3 spans 15 amino acids. Trimming stripped 5 bases from V and 3 bases from J, with 14 bases between. Germline-derived CDR1 and CDR2 are MDHEN and SYDVKM. Here the CDR3 reads CASSPGVISGNTIYF. In nucleotides, the CDR3 is TGTGCCAGCAGTCCCGGGGTTATCAGTGGAAACACCATATATTTT.

This clone was counted between two and nine times. This chain joins TRBV4-3 and TRBJ2-7; 10 positions agree with TRBD1. The CDR3 runs to 16 residues. Germline lookup yields CDR1 LGHNA and CDR2 YSLEER. J lost 2 bases, V lost 3 bases, and 7 bases had no gene match. The CDR3 reads CASSHSGTGEAYEQYF. CDR3 sequence (DNA): TGCGCCAGCAGCCATAGCGGGACAGGGGAAGCCTACGAGCAGTACTTC.

J is TRBJ2-1 and V is TRBV6-5; tentatively, D is TRBD2 (5 bases). V lost 7 bases, J lost 1 base, and 8 bases lay in between. Germline V lookup: CDR1 MNHEY, CDR2 SVGAGI. The CDR3 totals 13 residues. CDR3 bases: TGTGCCAGCAAAACGGGGTCCTACAATGAGCAGTTCTTC. Translating it yields CASKTGSYNEQFF.

The V gene is TRBV27, the J gene TRBJ2-5; TRBD1 agrees at 7 bases. Looked up from germline, CDR1 is MNHEY and CDR2 is SMNVEV (reference sequence). Unmatched junction bases numbered 10, after V lost 10 bases and J lost 2 bases. The CDR3 consists of 14 residues. CDR3 residues: CATKIRDRQETQYF. CDR3 bases: TGTGCCACCAAAATTCGGGACAGACAAGAGACCCAGTACTTC.